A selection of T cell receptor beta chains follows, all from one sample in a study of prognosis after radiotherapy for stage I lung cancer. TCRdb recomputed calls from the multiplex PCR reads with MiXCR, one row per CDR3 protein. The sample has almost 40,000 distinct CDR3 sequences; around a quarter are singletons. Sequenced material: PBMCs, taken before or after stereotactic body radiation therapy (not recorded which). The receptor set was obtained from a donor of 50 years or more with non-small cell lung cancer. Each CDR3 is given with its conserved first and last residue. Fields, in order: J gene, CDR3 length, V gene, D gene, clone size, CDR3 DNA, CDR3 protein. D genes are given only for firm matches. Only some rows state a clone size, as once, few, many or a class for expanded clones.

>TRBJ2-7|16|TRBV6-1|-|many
TGTGCCAGCAGTCGAGCGCGGACAGAGGGGTCCTACGAGCAGTACTTC
CASSRARTEGSYEQYF
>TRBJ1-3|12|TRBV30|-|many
TGTGCCTGGAGTCGAGACGGGTACACCATATATTTT
CAWSRDGYTIYF
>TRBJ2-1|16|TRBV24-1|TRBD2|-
TGTGCCACCAGTGATCCCCAGCGGGAGGGTGGAGATGAGCAGCTCTTC
CATSDPQREGGDEQLF
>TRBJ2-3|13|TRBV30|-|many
TGTGCCTGGAGTGCACGAGACACAGATACGCAGTATTTT
CAWSARDTDTQYF
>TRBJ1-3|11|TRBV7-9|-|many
TGTGCCCTCCCGAGGGGAAACACCATATATTTT
CALPRGNTIYF
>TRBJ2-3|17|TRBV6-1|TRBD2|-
TGTGCCAGCAGTCCCAGAGGACTAGCGGGAAATGTAGATAAGCAGTATTTT
CASSPRGLAGNVDKQYF
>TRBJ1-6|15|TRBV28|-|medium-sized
TGTGCCAGCAGTTTGACTCGGACAGACTATTCACCCCTCCACTTT
CASSLTRTDYSPLHF
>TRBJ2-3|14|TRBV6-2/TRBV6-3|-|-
TGTGCCAGCAGAGACAGCCCCCCCACAGATACGCAGTATTTT
CASRDSPPTDTQYF
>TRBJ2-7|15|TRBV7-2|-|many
TGTGCCAGCAGCTTAGAACAGGGCGGAACCTACGAGCAGTACTTC
CASSLEQGGTYEQYF
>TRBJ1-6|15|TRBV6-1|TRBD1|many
TGTGCCAGCAGTGACCTCGACAGGGGAAATTCACCCCTCCACTTT
CASSDLDRGNSPLHF
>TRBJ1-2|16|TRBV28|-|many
TGTGCCAGCAGTACGGGGTCGGGGCAGGGGATCGAGGGCTACACCTTC
CASSTGSGQGIEGYTF
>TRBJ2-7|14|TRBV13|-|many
TGTGCCAGCAGCTTCGGGACGGGGCTGTACGAGCAGTACTTC
CASSFGTGLYEQYF
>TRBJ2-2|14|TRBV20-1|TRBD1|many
TGCAGTGCTAGGTTGGACAGGGGTGCCGGGGAGCTGTTTTTT
CSARLDRGAGELFF
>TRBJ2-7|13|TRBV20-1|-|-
TGCAGTGGAGCGGGACAGCGAAACAACGAGCAGTACTTC
CSGAGQRNNEQYF
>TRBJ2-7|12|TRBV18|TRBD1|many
TGTGCCAGCTCAGCGACAGGGCACGAGCAGTACTTC
CASSATGHEQYF
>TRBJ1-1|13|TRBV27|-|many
TGTGCCAGCAGCTTCGCATGGGGCACTGAAGCTTTCTTT
CASSFAWGTEAFF
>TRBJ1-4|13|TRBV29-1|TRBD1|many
TGCAGCGTTGTGAGAGACAGGGACGAAAAACTGTTTTTT
CSVVRDRDEKLFF
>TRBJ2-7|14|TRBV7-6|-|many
TGTGCCAGCAGCTTAGCTCCCGCGTCCTACGAGCAGTACTTC
CASSLAPASYEQYF
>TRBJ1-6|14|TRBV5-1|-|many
TGCGCCAGCAGCTTGTGGGGGGGGGATTCACCCCTCCACTTT
CASSLWGGDSPLHF
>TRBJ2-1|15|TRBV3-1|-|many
TGTGCCAGCAGCCAAGGTGAGAGCTCCTACAATGAGCAGTTCTTC
CASSQGESSYNEQFF
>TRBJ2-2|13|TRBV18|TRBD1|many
TGTGCCAGCTCACCTCGGGACAGGGGAGCGCTGTTTTTT
CASSPRDRGALFF
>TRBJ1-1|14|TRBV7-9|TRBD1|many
TGTGCCAGCGGACAACAGGGGGCGCGCACTGAAGCTTTCTTT
CASGQQGARTEAFF
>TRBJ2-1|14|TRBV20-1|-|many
TGCAGTGCTAGTCCGCCTAGGGAAGGCAATGAGCAGTTCTTC
CSASPPREGNEQFF
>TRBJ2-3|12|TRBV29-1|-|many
TGCAGCGCCGGGCTAAGCGCAGATACGCAGTATTTT
CSAGLSADTQYF
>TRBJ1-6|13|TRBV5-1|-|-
TGCGCCAGCAGCTTGGAGCCTAATTCACCCCTCCACTTT
CASSLEPNSPLHF
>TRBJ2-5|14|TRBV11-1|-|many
TGTGCCAGCAGCTTAGGCGGAGGGGGAGAGACCCAGTACTTC
CASSLGGGGETQYF
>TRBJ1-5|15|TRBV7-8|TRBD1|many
TGTGCCAGCAGCCGCGTAACAGGGGGCCAACAGCCCCAGCATTTT
CASSRVTGGQQPQHF
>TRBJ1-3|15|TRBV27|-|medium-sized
TGTGCCAGCAGCTTAACAGGGATCTCTGGAAACACCATATATTTT
CASSLTGISGNTIYF
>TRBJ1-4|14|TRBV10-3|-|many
TGTGCCATCAGTGAGAACCTCGAGATTGAAAAACTGTTTTTT
CAISENLEIEKLFF
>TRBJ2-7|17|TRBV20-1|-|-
TGCAGTGCTGTGGACAGGCGGCATACTAGCCTCCCTTGGGAGCAGTACTTC
CSAVDRRHTSLPWEQYF
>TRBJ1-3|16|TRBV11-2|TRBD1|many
TGTGCCAGCAGTCCGGGACAGCACGTCTCTGGAAACACCATATATTTT
CASSPGQHVSGNTIYF
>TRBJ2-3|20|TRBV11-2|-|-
TGTGCCACCAGCTTAGTTGGGCGCCCAAAGATGTATACTAGCACAGATACGCAGTATTTT
CATSLVGRPKMYTSTDTQYF